This T cell receptor beta chain was captured by sequencing in a study of regulatory T cells in long-lasting Graves disease. Whole-study findings and limits: Persistent cases of Graves' showed reduced TCR diversity relative to newly diagnosed patients. TRBV28, TRBJ1-2 and TRBJ2-5 were favored in persistent disease.

A note on this clonotype: Its antigen is as yet unknown.

Time point noted: newly diagnosed GD, antithyroid drugs for less than 3 months. Isolated PBMC RNA provided the starting material for the TCR library. It was an endocrinology department in Xi'an, China, that provided the patients. CDR1 SEHNR and CDR2 FQNEAQ come from the germline V gene (reference sequence). The V end was cut by 4 bases, the J end by 11 bases, with 15 bases between. The CDR3 covers 14 residues. Construction of the TCR beta libraries employed iRepertoire HTBI primers in conjunction with Arm-PCR of CDR3 regions. Each CDR3 protein gets one entry after TCRdb re-called the multiplex PCR reads with MiXCR. The sample carries fewer than 450,000 distinct CDR3 sequences, over 12% recorded once. These data are also associated with another study on T cells in Graves' hyperthyroidism and ophthalmopathy. As that report states: With a median lead of around 6.7 months before onset, the model predicted ophthalmopathy.

The sample here was peripheral blood mononuclear cells (PBMCs), taken at new diagnosis, from a patient treated with antithyroid drugs. The sequence was collected from a middle-aged woman with Graves disease. The rearrangement links TRBV7-9 to TRBJ1-6; TRBD1 might be the D (6 bases). CDR3 DNA: TGTGCCAGCAGCTCCCGGGGGGCCGAGACACCCCTCCACTTT. Protein: CASSSRGAETPLHF.